The TCR beta chain under discussion was sequenced for a study of T cells in Graves' hyperthyroidism and ophthalmopathy. Study-wide results and limits: Most thyroid-expanded clonotypes above 0.001 were also found in blood.

Using RNA transcripts as the source, TCR beta CDR3 regions were amplified. When the TCR CDR3 underwent first-round RT-PCR, the HTBI primer set was used. TCRdb passed the multiplex PCR reads through MiXCR, listing each CDR3 protein once. The sample lists approximately 640,000 distinct CDR3 sequences, roughly 45% seen once, with more than 7% in the top ten. Trimming took 6 bases from V and 3 from J, leaving 14 bases between them. The germline CDR1 and CDR2 sequences are SGHTA and FQGTGA. The length of the CDR3 is 14 residues. Worth noting for this clonotype: Its antigen is unknown. A much larger clone is a single base away; this may be a read error.

The specimen was peripheral blood or thyroid tissue (not recorded which). The clonotype comes from an adult man with Graves' disease, either hyperthyroidism or ophthalmopathy (not recorded which). The J gene is TRBJ1-1, the V gene TRBV7-3; TRBD1 is a possible D gene (5 bases). The CDR3 protein is CASSSRGWDTEAFF. CDR3 coding DNA: TGTGCCAGCAGTTCTCGGGGGTGGGACACTGAAGCTTTCTTT.